This passage covers 11 T cell receptor beta chains from one sample sequenced in a study of blood T cell repertoires in COVID-19. Assay: immunoSEQ multiplex PCR; the TCRdb copy retains only in-frame clones and omits some. The table lists some 200,000 clones, about nine tenths of them singletons. Sample: peripheral blood. These receptor sequences come from a man aged 65 to 79 with acute or convalescent COVID-19.

The chain joins TRBV7-2 to TRBJ1-2; D gene ambiguous. The V gene's germline CDR1 is SGHTA and CDR2 FQGNSA. CDR3 length: 16 amino acids. Deletions cut 5 bases from V and 4 bases from J, with 20 bases between. The CDR3 coding sequence is TGTGCCAGCAGCCCCCCCCGGACGGACTCGTCCTATGGCTACACCTTC. This gives the protein CASSPPRTDSSYGYTF.

The V and J genes are TRBV27 and TRBJ2-7; D ambiguous. Between the trimmed V and J ends, which lost 3 bases and 5 bases, there was a span of 11 bases. The V gene's germline CDR1 is MNHEY and CDR2 SMNVEV (reference sequence). The CDR3 has 13 residues. The CDR3 DNA follows: TGTGCCAGCAGTTTCCGAGAGCGCCACGAGCAGTACTTC. Amino acids: CASSFRERHEQYF.

The chain links TRBV9 to TRBJ1-5; TRBD1 matches at 7 bases. After removal of 3 bases from V and 5 bases from J, the junction contained 5 bases not matched to a gene. The germline CDR1 and CDR2 sequences are SGDLS and YYNGEE. The CDR3 totals 14 residues. CDR3 bases: TGTGCCAGCAGCGCCAGACAGGGAGATCAGCCCCAGCATTTT. It yields the protein CASSARQGDQPQHF.

The chain recombines TRBV18 with TRBJ2-1; 11 bases map to TRBD2. This CDR3 contains 15 residues. CDR1 is KGHSH and CDR2 is LQKENI in the germline V gene. V lost 3 bases, J lost 4 bases, and 2 bases stayed unmatched. The CDR3 is CASSPGTSGYNEQFF. In DNA, the CDR3 is TGTGCCAGCTCACCCGGGACTAGCGGATACAATGAGCAGTTCTTC.

CDR3 loop: CASSPRGPDTQYF. For the CDR3, the DNA is TGTGCCAGTAGTCCGCGGGGGCCAGATACGCAGTATTTT. The rearrangement links TRBV19 to TRBJ2-3, with D possibly TRBD2 on 7 matching bases. Germline V gene sequence: CDR1 LNHDA, CDR2 SQIVND (reference sequence). V shed 5 bases and J shed 4 bases, with 10 bases lying between them. The CDR3 contains 13 residues.

The chain recombines TRBV5-1 with TRBJ1-3; D possibly corresponds to TRBD1 (6 bases). Between the trimmed V and J ends, which lost 0 bases and 4 bases, there was a span of 8 bases. This CDR3 has 14 residues. Looked up from germline, CDR1 is SGHRS and CDR2 is YFSETQ. CDR3 residues: CASSLGTDGNTIYF. The CDR3 region has the DNA TGCGCCAGCAGCTTGGGGACAGACGGAAACACCATATATTTT.

The chain uses TRBV7-8 and TRBJ1-1; D unclear. CDR1 and CDR2 from the germline V gene are SGHVS and FQNEAQ. CDR3 length: 14 residues. V lost 1 base, J lost 6 bases, and 12 bases lay in between. DNA for the CDR3: TGTGCCAGCAGCTTAGGAGGGAAGCACGCTGAAGCTTTCTTT. Encoded protein: CASSLGGKHAEAFF.

The CDR3: CASSSGGTGTEAFF. In nucleotides, the CDR3 is TGTGCCAGCAGTAGCGGGGGTACGGGCACTGAAGCTTTCTTT. The chain employs TRBV11-3 and TRBJ1-1, with D perhaps TRBD1 (5 bases). Deletions cut 6 bases from V and 4 bases from J, with 15 bases between. The CDR3 runs 14 residues. Germline assignment: CDR1 SGHNT and CDR2 YENEEA.

The rearrangement joins TRBV5-6 to TRBJ1-6, with 8 bases identical to TRBD1. The ends lost 3 bases at V and 10 bases at J; junction bases unmatched: 3. The germline V gene encodes CDR1 SGHDT and CDR2 YYEEEE. The CDR3 runs to 13 residues. CDR3 loop: CASSSYRGSPLHF. In DNA form, the CDR3 reads TGTGCCAGCAGCTCCTACAGGGGGTCACCCCTCCACTTT.

The CDR3 bases are TGTGCCAGCAGTTCCCTAGGAGCCCAAGCTTTCTTT. Its protein product is CASSSLGAQAFF. V usage is TRBV6-5 and J usage is TRBJ1-1; D gene unclear. Germline CDR1 reads MNHEY; CDR2 reads SVGAGI. V was cut by 4 bases and J by 9 bases, with 12 bases left in between. The CDR3 contains 12 residues.

This rearrangement joins TRBV4-1 to TRBJ1-1, with 9 nucleotides matching TRBD1. Germline V gene lookup returns CDR1 MGHRA and CDR2 YSYEKL. The ends lost 3 bases at V and 4 bases at J; junction bases unmatched: 6. This CDR3 region has 15 residues. The DNA of the CDR3 is TGCGCCAGCAGCCACGCTCGACAGGGGGGCACTGAAGCTTTCTTT. Translated, it gives CASSHARQGGTEAFF.